The sequence of this T cell receptor beta chain was determined in a study of T cell responses to AZD1222 COVID-19 vaccine. Study outcomes and limitations: Elevations in Spike-specific TCR breadth and depth followed administration of two AZD1222 doses. The study found vaccine-associated CD4 TCRs spanning spike, dominant at 160-218 and 743-854. It should be noted that donors were predominantly white British and more often female, and clonal diversity was possibly underestimated.

On this clone: Its matching antigen is unknown.

The germline V gene encodes CDR1 MNHEY and CDR2 SVGAGI. The CDR3 sequence is 15 residues long. Trimming at V came to 6 bases and at J to 5 bases, leaving 11 bases not matched to a gene. The study pooled second doses at about 4 or about 12 weeks. The assay was immunoSEQ multiplex PCR, and TCRdb's table has in-frame clones only and misses some. In the table there are more than 85,000 clones, 84% of which are singletons. This clonotype was obtained from an adult who received the AZD1222 COVID-19 vaccine. The chain joins TRBV6-5 to TRBJ2-5; 8 bases are a match to TRBD1. The specimen comprised peripheral blood, sampled 28 days after the second AZD1222 dose. The chain's CDR3 is CASSHRDRRGETQYF. The CDR3 region has the DNA TGTGCCAGCAGCCACCGGGACAGGCGAGGGGAGACCCAGTACTTC.